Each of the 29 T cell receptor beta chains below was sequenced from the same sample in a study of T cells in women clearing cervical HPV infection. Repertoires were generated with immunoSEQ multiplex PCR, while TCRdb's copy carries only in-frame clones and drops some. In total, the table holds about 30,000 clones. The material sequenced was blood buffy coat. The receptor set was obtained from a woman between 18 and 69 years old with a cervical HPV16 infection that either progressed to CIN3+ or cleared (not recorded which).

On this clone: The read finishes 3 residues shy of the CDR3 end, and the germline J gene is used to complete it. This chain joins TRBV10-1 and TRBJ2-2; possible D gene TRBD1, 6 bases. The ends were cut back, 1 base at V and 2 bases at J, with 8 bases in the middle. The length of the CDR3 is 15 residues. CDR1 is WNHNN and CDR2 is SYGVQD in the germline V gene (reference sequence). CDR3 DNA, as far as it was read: TGCGCCAGCAGTGAGTTACAGGGAAACACCGGGGAG. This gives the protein CASSELQGNTGE. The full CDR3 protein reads CASSELQGNTGELFF.

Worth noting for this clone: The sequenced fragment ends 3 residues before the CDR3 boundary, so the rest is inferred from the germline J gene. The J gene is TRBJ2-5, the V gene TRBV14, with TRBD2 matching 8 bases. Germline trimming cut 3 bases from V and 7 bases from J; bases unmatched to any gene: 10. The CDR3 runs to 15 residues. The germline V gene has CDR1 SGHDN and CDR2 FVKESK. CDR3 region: CASSQEAFGGGTQYF. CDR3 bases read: TGTGCCAGCAGCCAGGAAGCTTTCGGGGGGGGGACC.

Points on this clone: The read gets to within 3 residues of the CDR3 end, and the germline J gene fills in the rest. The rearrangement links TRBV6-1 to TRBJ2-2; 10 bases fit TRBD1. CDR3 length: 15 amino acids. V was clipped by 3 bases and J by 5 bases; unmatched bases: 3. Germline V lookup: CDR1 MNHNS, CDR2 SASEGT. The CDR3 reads CASSDGGQGTGELFF. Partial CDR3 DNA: TGTGCCAGCAGTGATGGGGGACAGGGGACCGGGGAG.

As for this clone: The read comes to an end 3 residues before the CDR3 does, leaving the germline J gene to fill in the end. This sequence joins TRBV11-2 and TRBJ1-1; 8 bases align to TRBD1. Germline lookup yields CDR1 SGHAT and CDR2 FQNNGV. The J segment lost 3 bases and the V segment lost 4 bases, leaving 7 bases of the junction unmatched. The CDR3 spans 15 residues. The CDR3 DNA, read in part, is TGTGCCAGCAGCTCCGTAACAGGGGGAGACACTGAA. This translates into CASSSVTGGDTE. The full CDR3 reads CASSSVTGGDTEAFF.

The CDR3 is CASSADRVHQPQHF. The part of the CDR3 DNA that was read is TGTGCCAGCAGTGCCGACAGGGTCCATCAGCCC. This chain joins TRBV2 and TRBJ1-5, with 7 bases lining up with TRBD1. The read finishes 3 residues shy of the CDR3 end, and the germline J gene is used to complete it. This CDR3 has 14 amino acids. The J segment lost 5 bases and the V segment lost 4 bases, leaving 5 bases of the junction unmatched. The germline CDR1 and CDR2 sequences are SNHLY and FYNNEI.

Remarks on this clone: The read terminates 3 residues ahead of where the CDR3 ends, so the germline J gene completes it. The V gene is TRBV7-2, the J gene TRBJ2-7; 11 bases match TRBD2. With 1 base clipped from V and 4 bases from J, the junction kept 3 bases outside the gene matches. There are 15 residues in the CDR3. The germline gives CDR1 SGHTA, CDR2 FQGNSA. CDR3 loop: CASSLVLAGGYEQYF. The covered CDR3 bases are TGTGCCAGCAGCTTAGTTCTAGCGGGAGGTTACGAG.

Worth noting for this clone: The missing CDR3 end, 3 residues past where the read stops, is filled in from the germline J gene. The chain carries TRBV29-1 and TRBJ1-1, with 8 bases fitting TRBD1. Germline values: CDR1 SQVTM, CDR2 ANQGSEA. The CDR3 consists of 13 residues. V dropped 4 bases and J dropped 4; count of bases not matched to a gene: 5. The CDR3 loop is CSVVHGQGTEAFF. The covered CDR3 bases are TGCAGCGTTGTCCACGGACAGGGCACTGAA.

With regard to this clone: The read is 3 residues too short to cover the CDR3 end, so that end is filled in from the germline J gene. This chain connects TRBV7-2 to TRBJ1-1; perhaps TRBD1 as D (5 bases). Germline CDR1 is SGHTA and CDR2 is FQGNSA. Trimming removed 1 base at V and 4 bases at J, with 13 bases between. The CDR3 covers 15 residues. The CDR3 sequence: CASSLVSFTGTEAFF. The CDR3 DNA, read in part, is TGTGCCAGCAGCTTAGTTAGTTTTACAGGCACTGAA. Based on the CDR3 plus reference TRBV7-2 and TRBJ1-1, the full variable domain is GAGVSQSPSNKVTEKGKDVELRCDPISGHTALYWYRQSLGQGLEFLIYFQGNSAPDKSGLPSDRFSAERTGGSVSTLTIQRTQQEDSAVYLCASSLVSFTGTEAFFGQGTRLTVV.

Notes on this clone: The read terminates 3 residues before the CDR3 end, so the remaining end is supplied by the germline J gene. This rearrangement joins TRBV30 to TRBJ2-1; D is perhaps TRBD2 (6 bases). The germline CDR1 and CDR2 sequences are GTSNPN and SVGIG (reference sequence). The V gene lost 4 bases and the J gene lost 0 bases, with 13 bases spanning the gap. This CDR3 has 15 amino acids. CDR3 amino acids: CAWNRLGSSYNEQFF. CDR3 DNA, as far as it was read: TGTGCCTGGAATAGACTAGGGAGCTCCTACAATGAG.

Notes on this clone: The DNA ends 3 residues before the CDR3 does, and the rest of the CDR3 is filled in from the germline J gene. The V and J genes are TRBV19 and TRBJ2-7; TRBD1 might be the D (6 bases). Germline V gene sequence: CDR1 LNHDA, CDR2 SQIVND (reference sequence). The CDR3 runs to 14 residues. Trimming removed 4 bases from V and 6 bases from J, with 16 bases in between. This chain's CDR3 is CASSTLSQGSEQYF. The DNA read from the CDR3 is TGTGCCAGTAGTACCCTGTCACAGGGCTCCGAG.

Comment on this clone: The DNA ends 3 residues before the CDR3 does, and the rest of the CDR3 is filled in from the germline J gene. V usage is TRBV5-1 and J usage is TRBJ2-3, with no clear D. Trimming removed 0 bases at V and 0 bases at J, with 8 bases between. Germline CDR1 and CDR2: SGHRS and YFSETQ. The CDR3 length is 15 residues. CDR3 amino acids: CASSLVSISTDTQYF. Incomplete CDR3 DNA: TGCGCCAGCAGCTTGGTCTCTATTAGCACAGATACG.

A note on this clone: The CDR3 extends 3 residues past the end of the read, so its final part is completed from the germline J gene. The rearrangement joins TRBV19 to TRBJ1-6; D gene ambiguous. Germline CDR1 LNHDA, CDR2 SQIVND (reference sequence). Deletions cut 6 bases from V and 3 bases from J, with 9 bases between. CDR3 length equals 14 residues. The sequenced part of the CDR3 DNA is TGTGCCAGTAGAAATCAGATCTATAATTCACCC. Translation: CASRNQIYNSP. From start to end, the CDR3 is CASRNQIYNSPLHF.

The part of the CDR3 DNA that was read is TGCGCCAGCAGCATAGGACTTCGGGGGGTGAACACTGAA. Translating gives CASSIGLRGVNTE. The full CDR3 reads CASSIGLRGVNTEAFF. This chain connects TRBV5-1 to TRBJ1-1; a possible D gene is TRBD1 (5 bases). The read is 3 residues too short to cover the CDR3 end, so that end is filled in from the germline J gene. The CDR3 totals 16 residues. CDR1 is SGHRS, CDR2 YFSETQ, per germline. Deletions cut 4 bases from V and 0 bases from J, with 16 bases between. Supplemented by reference TRBV5-1 and TRBJ1-1, the full variable domain reads KAGVTQTPRYLIKTRGQQVTLSCSPISGHRSVSWYQQTPGQGLQFLFEYFSETQRNKGNFPGRFSGRQFSNSRSEMNVSTLELGDSALYLCASSIGLRGVNTEAFFGQGTRLTVV.

The covered CDR3 bases are TGTGCCAGCTCTCCGCGGGGGTCTGGGGCGAACACCGGGGAG. Its translation: CASSPRGSGANTGE. The entire CDR3 reads CASSPRGSGANTGELFF. The V call is TRBV18, the J call TRBJ2-2, with 7 bases that match TRBD2. The read is 3 residues too short to cover the CDR3 end, so that end is filled in from the germline J gene. The CDR3 extends over 17 amino acids. Germline CDR1 reads KGHSH; CDR2 reads LQKENI. The V segment lost 6 bases and the J segment 0 bases; nucleotides outside the gene matches: 10.

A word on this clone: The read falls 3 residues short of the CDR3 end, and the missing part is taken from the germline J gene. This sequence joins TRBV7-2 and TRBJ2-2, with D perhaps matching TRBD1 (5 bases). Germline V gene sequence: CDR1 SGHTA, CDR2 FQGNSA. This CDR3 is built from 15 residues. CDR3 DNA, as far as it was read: TGTGCCAGCAGCTTAATCCTGTCTGGGGCCAACGTG. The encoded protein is CASSLILSGANV. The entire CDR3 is CASSLILSGANVLFF.

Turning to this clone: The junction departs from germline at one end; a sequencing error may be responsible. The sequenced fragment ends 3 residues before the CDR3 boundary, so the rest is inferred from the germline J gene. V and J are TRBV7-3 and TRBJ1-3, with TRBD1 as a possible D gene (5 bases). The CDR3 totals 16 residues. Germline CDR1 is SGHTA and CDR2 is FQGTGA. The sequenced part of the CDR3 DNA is TGTGCCAGCAGCTTATTTGGGAAAGGGACTGGAAACACT. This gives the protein CASSLFGKGTGNT. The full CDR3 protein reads CASSLFGKGTGNTIYF.

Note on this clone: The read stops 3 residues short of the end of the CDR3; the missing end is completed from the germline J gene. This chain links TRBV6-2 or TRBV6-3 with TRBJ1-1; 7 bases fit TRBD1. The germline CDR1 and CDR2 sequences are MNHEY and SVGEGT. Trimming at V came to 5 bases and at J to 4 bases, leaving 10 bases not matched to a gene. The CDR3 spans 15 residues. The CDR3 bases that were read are TGTGCCAGCAGTCTAGGGACAGCCCGTGCCACTGAA. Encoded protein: CASSLGTARATE. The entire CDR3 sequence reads CASSLGTARATEAFF.

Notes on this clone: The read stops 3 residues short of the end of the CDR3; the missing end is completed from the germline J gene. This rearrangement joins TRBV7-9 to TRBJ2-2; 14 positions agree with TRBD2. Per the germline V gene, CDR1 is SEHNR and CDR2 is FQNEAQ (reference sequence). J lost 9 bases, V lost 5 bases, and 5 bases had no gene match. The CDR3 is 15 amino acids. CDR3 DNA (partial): TGTGCCAGCAGCGCCGGGACTAGCGGGAGCAGGGAG. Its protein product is CASSAGTSGSRE. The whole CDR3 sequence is CASSAGTSGSRELFF.

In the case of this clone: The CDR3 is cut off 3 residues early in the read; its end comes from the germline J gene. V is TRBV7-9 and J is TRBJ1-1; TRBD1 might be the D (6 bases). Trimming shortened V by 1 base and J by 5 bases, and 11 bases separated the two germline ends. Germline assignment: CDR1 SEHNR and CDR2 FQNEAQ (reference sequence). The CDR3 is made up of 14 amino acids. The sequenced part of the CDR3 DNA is TGTGCCAGCAGCTTAGAGGACAGATCGACTGAA. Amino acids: CASSLEDRSTE. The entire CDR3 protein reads CASSLEDRSTEAFF.

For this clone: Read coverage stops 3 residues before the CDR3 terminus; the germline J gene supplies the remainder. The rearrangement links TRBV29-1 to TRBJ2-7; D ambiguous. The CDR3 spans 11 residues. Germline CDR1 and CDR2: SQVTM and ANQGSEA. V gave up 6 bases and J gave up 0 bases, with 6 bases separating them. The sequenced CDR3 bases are TGCAGCGTGGCCGACTCCTACGAG. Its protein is CSVADSYE. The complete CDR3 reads CSVADSYEQYF.

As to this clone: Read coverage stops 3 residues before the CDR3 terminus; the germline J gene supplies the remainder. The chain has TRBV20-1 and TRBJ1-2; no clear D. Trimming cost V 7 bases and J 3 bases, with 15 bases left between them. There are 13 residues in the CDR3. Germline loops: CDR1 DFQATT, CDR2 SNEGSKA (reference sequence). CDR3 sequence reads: CSVYSSRDYGYTF. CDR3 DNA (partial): TGCAGTGTTTACTCTTCACGAGACTATGGC.

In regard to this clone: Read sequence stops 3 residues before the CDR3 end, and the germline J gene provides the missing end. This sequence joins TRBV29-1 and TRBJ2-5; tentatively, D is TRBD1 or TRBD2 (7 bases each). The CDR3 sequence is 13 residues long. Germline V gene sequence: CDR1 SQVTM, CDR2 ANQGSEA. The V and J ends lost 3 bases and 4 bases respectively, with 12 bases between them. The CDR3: CSVEGRGLETQYF. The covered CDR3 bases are TGCAGCGTTGAGGGGAGGGGGCTAGAGACC.

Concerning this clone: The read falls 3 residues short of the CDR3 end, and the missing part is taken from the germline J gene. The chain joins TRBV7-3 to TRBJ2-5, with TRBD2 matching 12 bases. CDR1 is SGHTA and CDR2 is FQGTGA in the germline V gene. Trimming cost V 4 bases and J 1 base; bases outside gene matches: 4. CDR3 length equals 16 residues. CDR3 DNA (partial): TGTGCCAGCAGCTCAGCTAGCGGGGGGGGCCAAGAGACC. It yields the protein CASSSASGGGQET. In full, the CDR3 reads CASSSASGGGQETQYF.

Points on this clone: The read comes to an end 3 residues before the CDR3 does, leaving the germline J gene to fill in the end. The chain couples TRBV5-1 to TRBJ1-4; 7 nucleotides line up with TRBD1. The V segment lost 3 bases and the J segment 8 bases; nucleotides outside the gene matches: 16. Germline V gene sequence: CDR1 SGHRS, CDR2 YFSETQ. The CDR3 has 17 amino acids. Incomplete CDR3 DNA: TGCGCCAGCAGCTCCAACCCGGGACAGCTATTCGGAGAAAAA. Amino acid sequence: CASSSNPGQLFGEK. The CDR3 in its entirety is CASSSNPGQLFGEKLFF.

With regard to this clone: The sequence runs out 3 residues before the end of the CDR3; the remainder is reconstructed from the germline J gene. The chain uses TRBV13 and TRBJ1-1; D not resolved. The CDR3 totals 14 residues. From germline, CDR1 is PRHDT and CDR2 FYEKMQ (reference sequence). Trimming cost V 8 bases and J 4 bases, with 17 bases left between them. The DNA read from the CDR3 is TGTGCCAGCGGTCGTTGGGGTGCGGGCACTGAA. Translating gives CASGRWGAGTE. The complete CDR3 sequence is CASGRWGAGTEAFF.

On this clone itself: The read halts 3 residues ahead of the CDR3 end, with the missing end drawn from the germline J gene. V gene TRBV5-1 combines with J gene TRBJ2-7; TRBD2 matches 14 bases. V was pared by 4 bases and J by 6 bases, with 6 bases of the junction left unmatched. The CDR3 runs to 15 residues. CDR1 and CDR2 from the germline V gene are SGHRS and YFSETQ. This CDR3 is CASSPAGTSGSEQYF. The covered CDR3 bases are TGCGCCAGCAGCCCGGCCGGGACTAGCGGGAGCGAG.

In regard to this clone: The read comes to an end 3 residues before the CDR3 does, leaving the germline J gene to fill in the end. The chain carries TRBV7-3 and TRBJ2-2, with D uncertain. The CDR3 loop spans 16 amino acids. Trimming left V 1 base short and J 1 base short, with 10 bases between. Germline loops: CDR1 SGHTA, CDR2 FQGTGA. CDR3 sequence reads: CASSLSAALNTGELFF. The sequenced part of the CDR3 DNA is TGTGCCAGCAGCTTAAGTGCGGCCTTGAACACCGGGGAG.

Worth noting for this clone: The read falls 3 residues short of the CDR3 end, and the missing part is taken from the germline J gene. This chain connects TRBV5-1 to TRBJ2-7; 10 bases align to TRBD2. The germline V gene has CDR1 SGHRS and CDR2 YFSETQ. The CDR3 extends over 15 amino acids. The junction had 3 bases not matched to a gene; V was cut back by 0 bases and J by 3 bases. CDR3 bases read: TGCGCCAGCAGCTTGGTGTCTAGCGGGGGCTACGAG. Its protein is CASSLVSSGGYE. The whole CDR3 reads CASSLVSSGGYEQYF.

Partial CDR3 DNA: TGTGCCAGCAGTTACCCCGGGACAGGGTACCAAGAGACC. Its protein product is CASSYPGTGYQET. The entire CDR3 reads CASSYPGTGYQETQYF. V usage is TRBV6-2 or TRBV6-3 and J usage is TRBJ2-5; 9 bases agree with TRBD1. The CDR3 end lies 3 residues beyond the end of the read and is filled in from the germline J gene. Trimming removed 2 bases from V and 0 bases from J; junction bases left unmatched: 4. The CDR3 is 16 residues long. CDR1 and CDR2 from the germline V gene are MNHEY and SVGEGT.